This T cell receptor beta chain was documented in a study of long-term antiretroviral therapy in people with HIV. The study, taken as a whole, reports: All time points showed a repertoire dominated by clones expanded before ART.

A single count supports this clone. Its antigen is still unknown. They ran version v3.0 of the immunoSEQ assay at survey level. Generated by immunoSEQ multiplex PCR, the TCRdb table keeps only in-frame clones and is missing some. The table lists tens of thousands of clones, approximately 81% of them singletons. Each HIV-infected participant was given treatment in the United States. The J segment lost 4 bases and the V segment lost 0 bases, leaving 9 bases of the junction unmatched. Germline assignment: CDR1 SGDLS and CDR2 YYNGEE. This CDR3 is 17 amino acids long. This receptor was taken from a man aged 35-49 years with HIV. The sequenced sample was unsorted PBMCs, obtained 4.8 to 5 years after starting antiretroviral therapy. V is TRBV9 and J is TRBJ2-3, with 9 nucleotides matching TRBD2. The CDR3 region is CASSVDGAGGRADTQYF. CDR3 sequence (DNA): TGTGCCAGCAGCGTAGATGGGGCGGGAGGGCGTGCAGATACGCAGTATTTT.